The 2 T cell receptor beta chains in this list originate from one sample, sequenced in a study of T cell responses to AZD1222 COVID-19 vaccine. TCRdb keeps only in-frame clones here, not all; method: immunoSEQ multiplex PCR. The sample gives roughly 180,000 clones, 94% of which show up once; 9.2% is in the top ten. This sample comprised peripheral blood, obtained on day 0 of AZD1222 vaccination. The source of these receptors is an adult in good health.

V usage is TRBV27 and J usage is TRBJ2-7; D remains ambiguous. This CDR3 is 14 amino acids long. With 5 bases removed from V and 0 bases from J, the gap between germline ends came to 11 bases. The germline gives CDR1 MNHEY, CDR2 SMNVEV (reference sequence). The CDR3 nucleotides read TGTGCCAGCAGTGCCCGGAAGGCCTCCTACGAGCAGTACTTC. This codes for CASSARKASYEQYF.

CDR3 in amino acids: CASSGGGTFSYEQYF. The CDR3 coding sequence is TGTGCCAGCAGCGGAGGAGGGACCTTCTCCTACGAGCAGTACTTC. This chain joins TRBV9 and TRBJ2-7, with a tentative D call TRBD2 (6 bases). V dropped 3 bases and J dropped 0 bases, with 13 bases sitting between them. The germline gives CDR1 SGDLS, CDR2 YYNGEE. This CDR3 has 15 amino acids.